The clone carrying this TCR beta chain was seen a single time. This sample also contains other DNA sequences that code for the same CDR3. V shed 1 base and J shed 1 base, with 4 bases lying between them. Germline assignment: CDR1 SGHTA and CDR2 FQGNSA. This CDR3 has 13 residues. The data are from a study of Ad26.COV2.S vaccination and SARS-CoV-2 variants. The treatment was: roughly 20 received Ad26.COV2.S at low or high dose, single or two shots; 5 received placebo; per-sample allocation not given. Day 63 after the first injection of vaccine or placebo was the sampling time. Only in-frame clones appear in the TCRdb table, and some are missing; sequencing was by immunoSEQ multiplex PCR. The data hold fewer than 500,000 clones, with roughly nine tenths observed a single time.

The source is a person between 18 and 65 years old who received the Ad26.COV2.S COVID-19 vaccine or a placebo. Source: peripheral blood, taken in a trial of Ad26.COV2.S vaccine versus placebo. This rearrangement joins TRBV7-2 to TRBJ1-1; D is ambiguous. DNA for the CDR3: TGTGCCAGCAGCTTAGGTCGGAACACTGAAGCTTTCTTT. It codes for CASSLGRNTEAFF.